Included here is one TCR beta chain sequence, with context. The antigen is unknown. The record originates from a study of T cells in tuberculosis. Study findings and constraints: GMM-specific TCRs were nearer to active tuberculosis alpha repertoires, suggesting expansion.

This table comes from immunoSEQ multiplex PCR, and its TCRdb copy is limited to in-frame clones, with some not included. Counted here are roughly 35,000 clones, about 93% occurring once; the ten biggest clones make up more than 6.5%. CDR3 length: 17 residues. J was trimmed by 4 bases and V by 4 bases; bases with no gene match: 13. Per the germline V gene, CDR1 is SEHNR and CDR2 is FQNEAQ (reference sequence). The rearrangement uses TRBV7-9 and TRBJ1-2; 9 nucleotides agree with TRBD1. Sequencing input: PBMCs. This receptor was taken from a donor aged 10-30 years with latent tuberculosis or without tuberculosis infection. The CDR3 nucleotides are TGTGCCAGCAGCTCGGTTGTGGACAGGGGAGGAATCTATGGCTACACCTTC. Its translation is CASSSVVDRGGIYGYTF.